This T cell receptor (beta chain) derives from a study of T cell responses to AZD1222 COVID-19 vaccine. Germline loops: CDR1 MNHEY, CDR2 SVGAGI. V was shortened by 7 bases and J by 7 bases, with 20 bases between the two germline ends. This CDR3 region has 15 residues. Libraries were prepared by immunoSEQ multiplex PCR; TCRdb keeps only in-frame clonotypes and omits some of them. The sample lists some 150,000 clones; about 90% were seen once. This sequence joins TRBV6-5 and TRBJ1-5, with TRBD1 as a possible D gene (6 bases). This specimen consisted of peripheral blood, obtained on day 0 of MenACWY control vaccination. The TCR originated in an adult in good health. CDR3 amino acids: CASIGGSGELQPQHF. In nucleotides, the CDR3 is TGTGCCAGCATCGGAGGGTCAGGGGAACTCCAGCCCCAGCATTTT.